At least ten counts were recorded for the clone carrying this T cell receptor beta chain. Its antigen remains unknown. MiXCR, run by TCRdb on the 5' RACE reads, gives a single entry per CDR3 protein. The data show hundreds of thousands of distinct CDR3 sequences, with around an eighth seen just once and 14% to 15% held by the top ten. The entry originates in a study of T cells after yellow fever vaccination. Study as a whole: Researchers used SMART-Seq v4 Ultra Low Input to prepare fractions that had low cell numbers. Study observations and caveats: The study noted that FACS-sorted repertoires could contain abundant clonotypes contaminating from the bulk population. Clonotypes shared by both compartments, CD4 and CD8, made up a small share. Post-booster samples contained most primary-vaccination clones (approximately 96% CD4, roughly 88% CD8).

Sequencing used PBMCs, obtained on the day of the yellow fever booster vaccination. The clonotype originates from a man younger than 40 who received the YFV17D yellow fever vaccine.

CDR3 DNA: TGTGCCAGCAGCATCAATGCTTACAATGAGCAGTTCTTC. It is translated as CASSINAYNEQFF. This chain uses TRBV7-2 with TRBJ2-1; D ambiguous. The germline V gene encodes CDR1 SGHTA and CDR2 FQGNSA. The CDR3 is 13 amino acids. V was shortened by 5 bases and J by 4 bases, with 9 bases between the two germline ends.